Listed below are T cell receptor beta chains from one sample, sequenced in a study of CD4+ T cells in melanoma. Generated by immunoSEQ multiplex PCR, the TCRdb table keeps only in-frame clones and is missing some. The sample gives 140,000 or so clones, 80% to 95% of which show up once; less than 2% is in the top ten. The receptors shown here come from a human donor with melanoma. Each CDR3 is given with its conserved first and last residue. D genes are given only for firm matches. Only part of the rows carry a size: once, few, many, or a class if the clone is expanded.

TRBV18	.	TRBJ2-5	.	CASSPLLTVGETQYF	TGTGCCAGCTCACCCCTCCTGACTGTCGGAGAGACCCAGTACTTC
TRBV4-2	.	TRBJ1-2	.	CASSHISSVGTFYGYTF	TGTGCCAGCAGCCATATTTCCTCCGTCGGGACATTTTATGGCTACACCTTC
TRBV19	.	TRBJ1-1	.	CASNWRGLRTEAFF	TGTGCCAGTAACTGGAGGGGGTTGCGGACTGAAGCTTTCTTT
TRBV2	once	TRBJ2-7	TRBD1	CASSGAGQGSEQYF	TGTGCCAGCAGTGGGGCGGGACAGGGTTCCGAGCAGTACTTC
TRBV9	once	TRBJ2-3	.	CASSPRTASTDTQYF	TGTGCCAGCAGCCCGCGGACAGCCAGCACAGATACGCAGTATTTT
TRBV25-1	.	TRBJ1-3	TRBD1	CASSAGQGLVNTIYF	TGTGCCAGCAGTGCGGGACAGGGGCTCGTAAACACCATATATTTT
TRBV9	.	TRBJ1-2	.	CASGGPLGYGYTF	TGTGCCAGCGGGGGCCCCCTAGGCTATGGCTACACCTTC
TRBV6-1	.	TRBJ1-1	.	CASRYMGQTEAFF	TGTGCCAGCAGGTATATGGGGCAGACTGAAGCTTTCTTT
TRBV5-1	.	TRBJ2-3	TRBD2	CASSLSLAAGTDTQYF	TGCGCCAGCAGCTTGTCACTAGCGGCAGGCACAGATACGCAGTATTTT
TRBV30	.	TRBJ2-5	.	CAWTPSAGETQYF	TGTGCCTGGACCCCCAGCGCAGGAGAGACCCAGTACTTC